This is a list of T cell receptor beta chains from one sample in a study of cytomegalovirus exposure and HLA in healthy donors. Only in-frame clones appear in the TCRdb table, and some are missing; sequencing was by immunoSEQ multiplex PCR. The sample consists of 200,000 or so clones, approximately 78% of them appearing once. Sequencing was carried out using PBMCs. The receptors stem from a woman aged 45-65 years in good health and CMV-seropositive. Each CDR3 is given with its conserved first and last residue.

j_call cdr3_length v_call cdr3_aa
TRBJ1-5 18 TRBV15 CATSRGRDSARRNQPQHF
TRBJ1-5 14 TRBV28 CASSLLAGDQPQHF
TRBJ1-1 13 TRBV28 CASSTGRSTEAFF
TRBJ2-1 15 TRBV5-1 CASRSTSGGENEQFF
TRBJ2-5 13 TRBV6-6 CASTKGVQETQYF
TRBJ2-2 16 TRBV7-2 CASSLGGTGVGGELFF
TRBJ1-1 15 TRBV28 CASSLSGVMNTEAFF
TRBJ1-2 16 TRBV5-8 CASSLDWTGTNYGYTF
TRBJ2-3 14 TRBV15 CATSTQRGTDTQYF
TRBJ1-1 16 TRBV5-5 CASSLGLGDWNTEAFF
TRBJ1-2 13 TRBV5-6 CASSLEQNYGYTF
TRBJ2-4 14 TRBV11-2 CASSLGRGGNIQYF
TRBJ2-1 14 TRBV30 CAWSTVGSSGEQFF
TRBJ1-2 12 TRBV7-9 CSSSLRQYGYTF
TRBJ2-7 14 TRBV7-6 CASTPAPGGGEQYF